By share, the clone carrying this TCR beta chain ranks as medium-sized. These data belong to a study of tumor-infiltrating lymphocytes in oesophageal squamous cell carcinoma. TCRdb itself ran the PCR reads through MiXCR, one entry per CDR3 protein. The sample holds 5,600 or so distinct CDR3 sequences, more than 14% seen once. Between the trimmed V and J ends, which lost 1 base and 9 bases, there was a span of 17 bases. The CDR3 totals 15 residues. Per the germline V gene, CDR1 is KGHDR and CDR2 is SFDVKD. The sequencing sample was made of esophageal tumor tissue. The chain combines TRBV24-1 with TRBJ2-5; D is possibly TRBD2 (6 bases). The receptor comes from a male donor with esophageal squamous cell carcinoma. This CDR3 reads CATSDFGTPGAAQYF. The CDR3 DNA is TGTGCCACCAGTGATTTTGGGACTCCTGGAGCGGCCCAGTACTTC.